This paragraph covers one T cell receptor (beta chain) sequence. What it binds is not known. This sample is drawn from a study of chemoradiotherapy in HPV16-positive cancers. Regarding the study as a whole: During treatment, candidate HPV-specific clones and E7-related motifs expanded in tumor.

CDR1 is SNHLY, CDR2 FYNNEI, per germline. The CDR3 has 15 residues. The ends lost 5 bases at V and 11 bases at J; junction bases unmatched: 11. Sequencing used immunoSEQ multiplex PCR; TCRdb keeps in-frame clones, though not all of them. The table lists about 14,000 clones, approximately 89% of them singletons, with roughly 4.5% in the top ten. The V and J genes are TRBV2 and TRBJ2-2; 10 bases align to TRBD1. The sample here was tumor tissue, taken from a patient who underwent chemoradiotherapy. This TCR was recovered from a human donor with HPV-associated anogenital cancer. CDR3 amino acids: CASSWDRGMSPELFF. DNA of the CDR3: TGTGCCAGCAGTTGGGACAGGGGAATGTCCCCAGAGCTGTTTTTT.